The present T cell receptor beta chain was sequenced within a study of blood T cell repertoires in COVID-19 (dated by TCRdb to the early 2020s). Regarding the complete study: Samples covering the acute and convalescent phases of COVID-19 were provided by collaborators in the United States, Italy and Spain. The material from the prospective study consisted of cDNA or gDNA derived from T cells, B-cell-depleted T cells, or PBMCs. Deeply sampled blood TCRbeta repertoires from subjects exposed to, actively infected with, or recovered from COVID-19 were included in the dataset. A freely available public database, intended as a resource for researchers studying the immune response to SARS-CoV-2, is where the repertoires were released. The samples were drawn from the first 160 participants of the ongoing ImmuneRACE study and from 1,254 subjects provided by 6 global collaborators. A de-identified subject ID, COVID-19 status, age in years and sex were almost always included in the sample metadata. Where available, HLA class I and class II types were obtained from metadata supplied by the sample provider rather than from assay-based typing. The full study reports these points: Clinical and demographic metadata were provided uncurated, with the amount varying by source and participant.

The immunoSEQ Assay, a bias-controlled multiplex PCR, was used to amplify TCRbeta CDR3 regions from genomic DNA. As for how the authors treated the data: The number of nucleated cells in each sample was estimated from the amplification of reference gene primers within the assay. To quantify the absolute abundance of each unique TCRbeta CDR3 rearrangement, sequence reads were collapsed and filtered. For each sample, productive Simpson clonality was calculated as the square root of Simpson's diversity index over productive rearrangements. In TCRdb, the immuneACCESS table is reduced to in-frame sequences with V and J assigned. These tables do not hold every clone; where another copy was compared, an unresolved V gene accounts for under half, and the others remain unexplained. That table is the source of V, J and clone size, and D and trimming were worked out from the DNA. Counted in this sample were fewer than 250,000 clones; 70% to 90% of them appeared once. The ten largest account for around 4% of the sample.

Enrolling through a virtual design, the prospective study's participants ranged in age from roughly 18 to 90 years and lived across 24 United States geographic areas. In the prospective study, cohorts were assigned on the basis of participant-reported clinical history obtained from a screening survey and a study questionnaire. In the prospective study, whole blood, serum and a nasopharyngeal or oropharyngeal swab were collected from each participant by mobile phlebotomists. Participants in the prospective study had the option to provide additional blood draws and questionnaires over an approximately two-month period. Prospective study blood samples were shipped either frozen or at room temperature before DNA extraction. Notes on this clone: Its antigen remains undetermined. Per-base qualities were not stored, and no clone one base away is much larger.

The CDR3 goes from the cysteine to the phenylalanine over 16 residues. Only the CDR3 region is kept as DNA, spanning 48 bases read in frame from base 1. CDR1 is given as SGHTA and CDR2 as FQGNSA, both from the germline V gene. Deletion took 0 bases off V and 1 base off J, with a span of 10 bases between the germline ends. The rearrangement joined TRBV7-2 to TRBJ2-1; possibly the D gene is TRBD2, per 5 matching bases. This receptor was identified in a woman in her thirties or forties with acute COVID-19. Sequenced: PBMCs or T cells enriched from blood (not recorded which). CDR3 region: CASSLAVRGSYNEQFF. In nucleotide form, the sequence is TGTGCCAGCAGCTTAGCAGTTAGAGGGTCCTACAATGAGCAGTTCTTC.